This T cell receptor (beta chain) derives from a study of monozygotic twins with inflammatory bowel disease (dated by TCRdb to the late 2010s). About the full investigation: In total, approximately 28 monozygotic twin pairs made up the full study: 19 Danish pairs, all IBD-discordant, plus nine German pairs, of which four were IBD-concordant and five were IBD-discordant. The search for disease-associated traits relied mainly on comparing IBD patients with their genetically identical healthy co-twins within discordant pairs. Each individual had, on average, about 151 000 unique TCRalpha sequences and 181 000 unique TCRbeta sequences available for analysis.

Library method: 5' RACE. For each TCR library, approximately 3,700 ng of total RNA was used. For each sample, cDNA synthesis with SMARTScribe reverse transcriptase was split into eight separate reactions. Unique molecular identifiers containing a 6-nucleotide sample barcode were introduced through template switching during cDNA synthesis. Amplification of TCRalpha and TCRbeta cDNA involved two nested PCRs of 16 and 9 cycles, and each PCR was followed by bead purification. Before amplification, cDNA was treated with uracil DNA-glycosylase and purified using the QIAquick PCR purification kit. The second PCR was the step at which Illumina TruSeq-compatible adapters and sample-specific barcodes were added. TapeStation and Qubit were used to check library quality and concentration, and 4.5 to 6 ng of each library was pooled. Pooled libraries were sequenced on an Illumina HiSeq2500 single-index Rapid Run with 2 x 100 bp reads and custom sequencing primers. In the authors' own workflow: MiGEC version 1.2.6 was used for UMI-based consensus assembly, which corrected PCR and sequencing errors. MiXCR version 2.1.1 was used for V(D)J alignment, clonotype assembly and CDR3 extraction. Normalisation of gene usage, clonotype sharing and MAIT/NKT TCR abundance was achieved by analysing the top 1000, 10 000 and 20 000 clonotypes per sample. Diversity was computed as the inverse Simpson index with the vegan R package after downsampling to 27 000 UMIs. Paired Mann-Whitney U tests were applied to discordant twin pairs, and Benjamini-Hochberg correction was used for multiple testing. TCRdb reanalyzed the reads, keeping one entry per CDR3 protein sequence and omitting DNA. These V and J calls derive from TCRdb rather than the authors' analysis. This sample's table lists some 150,000 distinct CDR3 sequences. The ten largest clonotypes hold about 2.4% of the sample.

General conclusions and limits of the study: The analysis was unable to tell apart different T cell subtypes. TCRbeta repertoire diversity, by inverse Simpson index, was decreased in IBD patients compared with their healthy co-twins. Compared with healthy twins, IBD patients had fewer clonotypes in common with other individuals, a difference most pronounced in patients showing signs of disease activity. Background noise and inter-individual variability may have been introduced into the repertoires by the differing immunosuppressive treatments among patients. The results gave no support for a single strong signal or clonotype linked to IBD. Repertoire similarity did not differ between concordant and discordant twins, possibly due to limited statistical power.

Inclusive of the bounding cysteine and phenylalanine, the CDR3 is 16 residues long. DNA for this receptor is not on file. As concerns this clonotype: Its specific antigen is unknown.

From each donor, a roughly 2.7 ml peripheral blood sample was collected into PAXgene tubes and stored at -80 degrees C. Without T cell sorting, total RNA was isolated from whole blood using the PAXgene blood miRNA kit on an automated QIAcube. Peripheral blood from monozygotic twin pairs who were concordant or discordant for inflammatory bowel disease underwent deep TCRalpha and TCRbeta repertoire profiling using unique molecular barcoding. Smoking habits were recorded for all twin pairs, with individuals classified as current, former or never smokers. Material for sequencing was blood. The chain couples TRBV12-3 or TRBV12-4 to TRBJ2-2; TCRdb outputs TRBD1, but without DNA this stays unchecked. The sequence was obtained from a human donor with ulcerative colitis or Crohn's disease, or a healthy co-twin of an affected twin (not recorded which). The CDR3 protein: CASSLGQGEATGELFF.